One and the same sample provided the 25 T cell receptor beta chains below, sequenced in a study of tumor-infiltrating lymphocytes in primary liver carcinoma. They got blood RNA out of unsorted whole blood and also pulled out germline DNA. Researchers generated TCR beta cDNA from 500 to 600 ng of total RNA, relying on a constant-region primer. ARM-PCR, slightly modified, supplied the TCR beta libraries through three nested multiplex PCR rounds. A C-beta reverse primer and TRBV1-TRBV30 forward primers served in each of the first two PCR rounds, at ten to eleven cycles apiece. TCRdb independently ran MiXCR on the multiplex PCR reads; one entry per CDR3 protein. Of hundreds of thousands of distinct CDR3 sequences detected, 65% appear once; the ten largest clones hold about 9.4%. Sequencing was carried out using peripheral blood. These receptors all stem from a man aged 40-49 years with primary liver carcinoma and hepatitis B virus infection.

Concerning this clonotype itself: Sequence at one end of the junction differs from germline and may be a read error. The chain carries TRBV6-2 or TRBV6-3 and TRBJ2-4, with TRBD2 matching 9 bases. The germline V gene has CDR1 MNHEY and CDR2 SVGEGT. This CDR3 spans 14 amino acids. CDR3 bases: TGTGCCAGCGGGTCCGCTAGCGGGAAGGGTATTCACTACTTC. As protein: CASGSASGKGIHYF.

As regards this clonotype: At one end the junction does not follow the germline gene, possibly because of a read error. The chain is built from TRBV11-2 and TRBJ1-1, with D possibly being TRBD1 (5 bases). Germline loops: CDR1 SGHAT, CDR2 FQNNGV. The CDR3 is made up of 13 amino acids. The CDR3 DNA reads TGTGCTAGCAGCTTAGATCGAGGGGAGGGAGCTTTCTTT. Amino acid sequence: CASSLDRGEGAFF.

This clonotype was observed many times. This chain links TRBV6-1 with TRBJ2-3; D gene ambiguous. The CDR3 has 11 amino acids. Germline CDR1 and CDR2: MNHNS and SASEGT. V lost 5 bases to trimming and J lost 6 bases, with 6 bases between them. The CDR3 sequence: CASSTPDTQYF. CDR3 in DNA: TGTGCCAGCAGTACCCCGGATACGCAGTATTTT.

In the case of this clonotype: At one boundary the junction diverges from the germline segment, which might be a read error. This chain uses TRBV11-2 with TRBJ2-7; no definite D call. The CDR3 is 13 amino acids. The V gene's germline CDR1 is SGHAT and CDR2 FQNNGV. Here the CDR3 reads CASNLAPSYERYF. In nucleotides, the CDR3 is TGTGCCAGCAACTTGGCGCCATCCTACGAGCGGTACTTC. The complete variable domain, with remaining parts taken from reference TRBV11-2 and TRBJ2-7, reads EAGVAQSPRYKIIEKRQSVAFWCNPISGHATLYWYQQILGQGPKLLIQFQNNGVVDDSQLPKDRFSAERLKGVDSTLKIQPAKLEDSAVYLCASNLAPSYERYFGPGTRLTVT.

Turning to this clonotype: This may stem from a read error, because a much larger clone lies one nucleotide away. The J gene is TRBJ1-1, the V gene TRBV6-2 or TRBV6-3; D gene ambiguous. CDR1 and CDR2 from the germline V gene are MNHEY and SVGEGT. The V gene lost 8 bases and the J gene lost 2 bases, with 15 bases spanning the gap. The CDR3 loop spans 14 amino acids. CDR3 nucleotide sequence: TGTGCCAGCGGTCCGAGGCAGATAAACACTGAAGCTTTCTTT. Protein: CASGPRQINTEAFF.

Comment on this clonotype: A read error is possible here, since a much larger clone lies one base away. V and J are TRBV6-2 or TRBV6-3 and TRBJ2-1, with TRBD1 as a possible D gene (5 bases). Between the trimmed V and J ends, which lost 9 bases and 11 bases, there was a span of 14 bases. The germline V gene has CDR1 MNHEY and CDR2 SVGEGT. CDR3 length: 11 residues. Here the CDR3 reads CARSGTGKQFF. In DNA form, the CDR3 reads TGTGCCAGGAGTGGTACAGGAAAGCAGTTCTTC.

This clonotype occurred a few times. This chain connects TRBV12-3 or TRBV12-4 to TRBJ1-2; D may be TRBD1 (6 bases). This CDR3 spans 13 amino acids. Deletions cut 5 bases from V and 7 bases from J, with 14 bases between. The CDR3 protein is CASSHRDVGGYTF. CDR3 DNA: TGTGCCAGCAGTCACAGGGATGTCGGTGGCTACACCTTC.

This clonotype was observed a few times. The chain combines TRBV7-9 with TRBJ2-7; perhaps TRBD2 as D (6 bases). V lost 6 bases to trimming and J lost 0 bases, with 15 bases between them. Germline CDR1 SEHNR, CDR2 FQNEAQ (reference sequence). The CDR3 extends over 15 amino acids. The CDR3 reads CASRSGLQSSYEQYF. The CDR3 region has the DNA TGTGCCAGCAGATCGGGACTCCAGAGCTCCTACGAGCAGTACTTC.

The chain uses TRBV10-3 and TRBJ1-1, with TRBD1 as a possible D gene (6 bases). V lost 4 bases, J lost 4 bases, and 16 bases lay in between. The CDR3 covers 15 residues. CDR1 and CDR2 (germline): ENHRY, SYGVKD. CDR3 DNA sequence: TGTGCCATCAGTGGTTTAGGAGGGGGGACCACTGAAGCTTTCTTT. As protein: CAISGLGGGTTEAFF.

With regard to this clonotype: A much larger clone lies a single base off, so this may be a read error. The DNA of the CDR3 is TGTACCAGCAGCCAAGTGGGGATTAGCGGGACGAACACCGGGGAGCTGTTTTTT. Amino acid sequence: CTSSQVGISGTNTGELFF. The V and J genes are TRBV4-2 and TRBJ2-2, with 8 bases aligning to TRBD2. Germline assignment: CDR1 LGHNA and CDR2 YNFKEQ. The CDR3 length is 18 residues.

About this clonotype itself: One end of the junction is discordant with germline, which a read error may explain. The V and J genes are TRBV5-6 and TRBJ2-7; D may be TRBD2 (6 bases). In germline, CDR1 is SGHDT, CDR2 YYEEEE. The CDR3 runs to 12 residues. CDR3 sequence: CASSPGAYEQHF. The DNA for the CDR3 is TGTGCCAGCAGCCCGGGAGCCTACGAGCAGCACTTC.

This clonotype was detected ten times or more. This chain uses TRBV6-2 or TRBV6-3 with TRBJ2-7; D is uncertain. V shed 0 bases and J shed 2 bases, with 17 bases lying between them. The CDR3 totals 17 residues. CDR1 is MNHEY and CDR2 is SVGEGT in the germline V gene. The CDR3 protein is CASSYSGTDPLPYEQYF. The CDR3 DNA follows: TGTGCCAGCAGTTACTCGGGAACAGATCCCCTCCCCTACGAGCAGTACTTC.

V gene TRBV28 combines with J gene TRBJ1-1; 9 bases fit TRBD1. The J segment lost 8 bases and the V segment lost 7 bases, leaving 11 bases of the junction unmatched. The germline V gene has CDR1 MDHEN and CDR2 SYDVKM. This CDR3 region has 14 residues. CDR3 protein: CASTLVRDRVEAFF. DNA for the CDR3: TGTGCCAGCACTCTAGTACGGGACAGGGTGGAAGCTTTCTTT.

Remarks on this clonotype: A much bigger clone sits one base away, suggesting this may be a read error. The V gene is TRBV6-2 or TRBV6-3, the J gene TRBJ2-7, with unresolved D. Germline CDR1 reads MNHEY; CDR2 reads SVGEGT. The CDR3 spans 13 residues. The CDR3 DNA follows: TGTGTCAGCAGCCTATTGCCGACCTACGAGCAGTACTTC. Residues: CVSSLLPTYEQYF.

The chain links TRBV11-2 to TRBJ2-7; D might be TRBD1 or TRBD2, each matching 5 bases. The germline V gene has CDR1 SGHAT and CDR2 FQNNGV. V dropped 8 bases and J dropped 2 bases, with 13 bases sitting between them. There are 13 residues in the CDR3. The CDR3 region has the DNA TGTGCCAGCTCTACGGGACGACCCTACGAGCAGTACTTC. It encodes CASSTGRPYEQYF.

This clonotype has just one count. A junction end diverges from the germline sequence, so it may reflect a read error. The V call is TRBV29-1, the J call TRBJ2-1; 8 bases fit TRBD2. Germline V gene data show CDR1 as SQVTM and CDR2 as ANQGSEA. The CDR3 contains 13 residues. In DNA form, the CDR3 reads TGCAACGCGGGACTAGGGGCCTACTATGAGCAGTTCTTC. Translated, it gives CNAGLGAYYEQFF.

V usage is TRBV6-5 and J usage is TRBJ1-2, with 7 bases that match TRBD1. The CDR3 consists of 16 residues. CDR1 MNHEY and CDR2 SVGAGI come from the germline V gene. V lost 2 bases to trimming and J lost 8 bases; unmatched junction nucleotides: 14. The CDR3 spells CASSYTLFGRTGGYTF. DNA of the CDR3: TGTGCCAGCAGTTACACTCTGTTCGGCCGGACAGGCGGCTACACCTTC.

The V gene is TRBV5-1, the J gene TRBJ2-2; D not resolved. The V end lost 2 bases, the J end lost 6 bases, and 8 bases lay between the germline ends. This CDR3 contains 13 residues. Germline-derived CDR1 and CDR2 are SGHRS and YFSETQ. The CDR3 spells CASSFRKAGELFF. The CDR3 DNA sequence: TGCGCCAGCAGCTTTCGGAAGGCCGGGGAGCTGTTTTTT.

About this clonotype itself: This may be a read error: a much more frequent sequence differs by one nucleotide. This is likely a read error, given that the CDR3 carries no conserved phenylalanine or tryptophan at its end. This chain joins TRBV4-2 and TRBJ2-7; the D is unclear. The CDR3 has 16 residues. CDR1 is LGHNA, CDR2 YNFKEQ, per germline. Deletions cut 0 bases from V and 0 bases from J, with 12 bases between. The chain's CDR3 is CASSQEARVGSYEQYL. CDR3 sequence (DNA): TGTGCCAGCAGCCAAGAAGCACGGGTTGGCTCCTACGAGCAGTACCTC.

Notes on this clonotype: It is likely a read error, because the conserved phenylalanine at the end of the CDR3 is missing. The CDR3 is CSVWTAQTFYEQYY. DNA of the CDR3: TGCAGCGTTTGGACGGCTCAAACGTTCTACGAGCAGTACTAC. The J gene is TRBJ2-7, the V gene TRBV29-1; D is uncertain. Germline V gives CDR1 SQVTM, CDR2 ANQGSEA. The CDR3 runs to 14 residues. Trimming shortened V by 5 bases and J by 3 bases, and 17 bases separated the two germline ends.

Comments on this clonotype: At one end, the junction sequence differs from germline, possibly due to a read error. The rearrangement joins TRBV6-5 to TRBJ2-1; D not resolved. The germline V gene has CDR1 MNHEY and CDR2 SVGAGI. The CDR3 covers 13 residues. Written as DNA, the CDR3 is TGTGCCGGCAGTTCGCACTCTGATGGTGAGCAGTTCTTC. Translated: CAGSSHSDGEQFF.

This clonotype came up many times. The chain couples TRBV29-1 to TRBJ2-1; D tentatively fits TRBD1 or TRBD2 (6 bases each). Germline lookup yields CDR1 SQVTM and CDR2 ANQGSEA. Trimming pared 0 bases from V and 6 bases from J, leaving 12 bases between. This CDR3 contains 14 residues. This chain's CDR3 is CSVEDGGGGNEQFF. The CDR3 nucleotides are TGCAGCGTTGAAGATGGTGGAGGGGGCAATGAGCAGTTCTTC.

Comments on this clonotype: A much larger clone lies one base from this, so it may be a read error. The CDR3 bases are TGTGCCAGCAGCCGGACTAGCGGGACTGTCACAAATACGCAGTATTTT. Protein product: CASSRTSGTVTNTQYF. The chain is built from TRBV6-1 and TRBJ2-3; TRBD2 matches 12 bases. The CDR3 has 16 amino acids. Germline V gene sequence: CDR1 MNHNS, CDR2 SASEGT.

J is TRBJ1-1 and V is TRBV6-6; no definite D call. Germline-derived CDR1 and CDR2 are MNHNY and SVGAGI (reference sequence). CDR3 length: 14 residues. V gave up 7 bases and J gave up 2 bases, with 14 bases separating them. CDR3 sequence reads: CASTLGQANTEAFF. The CDR3 DNA follows: TGTGCCAGCACCCTCGGGCAGGCCAACACTGAAGCTTTCTTT.

In the case of this clonotype: Being one base from a much bigger clone, this may be a read error. The V gene is TRBV10-3, the J gene TRBJ1-1; 7 bases agree with TRBD1. The CDR3 contains 14 residues. V lost 8 bases and J lost 3; bases outside the gene matches: 9. Germline V gives CDR1 ENHRY, CDR2 SYGVKD. The CDR3 nucleotides read TGTGCCATCGGCGAGACAGGGATGGACACTGAAGCTTTCTTT. Protein product: CAIGETGMDTEAFF.